This T cell receptor (beta chain) is drawn from a study of blood T cell repertoires in COVID-19. As for the study in general: Italy, Spain and the United States were the sources of the convalescent and acute COVID-19 samples. T cells, B-cell-depleted T cells, or PBMCs provided the cDNA or gDNA that served as material.

Per the original data handling: For nucleated cells, counts were estimated from reference gene primer amplification. The table came from immunoSEQ multiplex PCR; TCRdb's copy has only in-frame clones and leaves some out. V and J calls and clone size are given by that table; D and trimming were obtained from the DNA. The table records 60,000 to 75,000 clones, 79% of them present only once. This sequence originates from a woman in her 70s with acute or convalescent COVID-19. The sequencing input was peripheral blood.

CDR3 in amino acids: CSVGTSSGTGELFF. CDR3 in DNA: TGCAGCGTCGGGACTTCCTCGGGCACCGGGGAGCTGTTTTTT. The rearrangement links TRBV29-1 to TRBJ2-2; the D gene is possibly TRBD2 (6 bases). This CDR3 region has 14 residues. V lost 6 bases to trimming and J lost 4 bases, with 15 bases between them. Germline V gene data show CDR1 as SQVTM and CDR2 as ANQGSEA.